This TCR beta chain was sequenced during a study of Graves' ophthalmopathy and Graves' hyperthyroidism. Study-wide results and limits: A model built from 13 signatures distinguished ophthalmopathy from stable hyperthyroidism with about 86% sensitivity and 81.08% specificity.

This clonotype was seen repeatedly, ten times or more. Its antigen is undetermined. Germline CDR1 reads MNHEY; CDR2 reads SVGEGT. Trimming shortened V by 8 bases and J by 1 base, and 8 bases separated the two germline ends. The CDR3 is made up of 12 amino acids. The TCR beta CDR3 regions underwent amplification from RNA transcripts. HTBI primers were employed in first-round RT-PCR, then a second-round multiplex PCR followed. Using its own MiXCR run on the multiplex PCR reads, TCRdb lists one record per CDR3 protein. The sample holds under 400,000 distinct CDR3 sequences, about 17% seen once. The sequenced material came from peripheral blood. The V call is TRBV6-2 or TRBV6-3, the J call TRBJ1-1; D remains unclear. The receptor was derived from an adult man with Graves' ophthalmopathy. For the CDR3, the DNA is TGTGCCAGCTTCGCGACGAACACTGAAGCTTTCTTT. Residues: CASFATNTEAFF.